The 20 T cell receptor beta chains reported below all come from one sample, sequenced in a study of beta chain features in type 1 diabetes. Sequenced material consisted of expressed TCRB transcripts (all of the isolated RNA was reverse transcribed). Repertoires were generated with immunoSEQ multiplex PCR, while TCRdb's copy carries only in-frame clones and drops some. The table shows some 330,000 clones, with 9.5% to 12% occurring only once. The sequenced material came from naive CD4+ T cells from blood. Receptors originate from a woman aged 25-40 years in good health.

This clone was seen a few times. The chain links TRBV6-5 to TRBJ1-2, with D possibly being TRBD1 (5 bases). Trimming removed 0 bases from V and 4 bases from J, with 9 bases in between. From germline, CDR1 is MNHEY and CDR2 SVGAGI. This CDR3 has 14 amino acids. The CDR3 region is CASSYSYRSYGYTF. CDR3 DNA: TGTGCCAGCAGTTACTCGTACAGGAGCTATGGCTACACCTTC.

This clone was observed a handful of times. The chain combines TRBV7-2 with TRBJ2-2; D gene ambiguous. Trimming stripped 0 bases from V and 6 bases from J, with 8 bases between. The CDR3 is 14 amino acids. Germline assignment: CDR1 SGHTA and CDR2 FQGNSA. The CDR3 region has the DNA TGTGCCAGCAGCTTAGCTCAGAGCGCCGGGGAGCTGTTTTTT. This encodes CASSLAQSAGELFF.

The chain recombines TRBV7-8 with TRBJ2-5; D not resolved. The CDR3 totals 13 residues. Germline CDR1 reads SGHVS; CDR2 reads FQNEAQ. V gave up 2 bases and J gave up 4 bases, with 8 bases separating them. In DNA form, the CDR3 reads TGTGCCAGCAGCTTAAATTTCGGAGAGACCCAGTACTTC. It encodes CASSLNFGETQYF.

The rearrangement joins TRBV27 to TRBJ2-1, with 10 nucleotides matching TRBD2. V was pared by 5 bases and J by 12 bases, with 10 bases of the junction left unmatched. The CDR3 covers 14 residues. Germline V gene lookup returns CDR1 MNHEY and CDR2 SMNVEV (reference sequence). CDR3 in DNA: TGTGCCAGCAGTCCCGAACGGACTAGCGGAATGCAGTTCTTC. Its protein product is CASSPERTSGMQFF.

This clone was found a few times. CDR3 in amino acids: CATSGTRTDTQYF. In DNA form, the CDR3 reads TGTGCCACCAGCGGGACACGCACAGATACGCAGTATTTT. J is TRBJ2-3 and V is TRBV15, with D perhaps TRBD1 (6 bases). V gave up 5 bases and J gave up 1 base, with 7 bases separating them. Germline lookup yields CDR1 LNHNV and CDR2 YYDKDF (reference sequence). This CDR3 is built from 13 residues.

This clone was counted many times. V and J are TRBV5-4 and TRBJ2-1, with 11 positions matching TRBD2. CDR3 length equals 13 residues. The germline CDR1 and CDR2 sequences are SGHNT and YYREEE (reference sequence). Trimming took 7 bases from V and 7 from J; bases not matched to a gene: 4. The CDR3 sequence: CASQTSGENEQFF. The CDR3 DNA is TGTGCCAGCCAGACTAGCGGGGAAAATGAGCAGTTCTTC.

The chain has TRBV2 and TRBJ2-7; 12 bases align to TRBD1. CDR3 length equals 15 residues. J was trimmed by 4 bases and V by 6 bases; bases with no gene match: 7. Per the germline V gene, CDR1 is SNHLY and CDR2 is FYNNEI. The CDR3 sequence: CASSAGTGGGYEQYF. The CDR3 DNA follows: TGTGCCAGCAGCGCCGGGACAGGGGGCGGGTACGAGCAGTACTTC.

This clone has more than one count but fewer than ten. As DNA, the CDR3 is TGTGCCAGCAGGGCGGGAGGGTTCGCCGAGCAGTACTTC. Translation: CASRAGGFAEQYF. The rearrangement joins TRBV6-5 to TRBJ2-7, with 9 bases fitting TRBD2. CDR1 and CDR2 (germline): MNHEY, SVGAGI. Germline trimming cut 6 bases from V and 6 bases from J; bases unmatched to any gene: 6. This CDR3 region has 13 residues.

This clone was observed a few times. This chain links TRBV10-2 with TRBJ2-1, with 10 bases aligning to TRBD2. The length of the CDR3 is 16 residues. Germline CDR1 is WSHSY and CDR2 is SAAADI. V trimming: 6 bases; J trimming: 0 bases; junction bases outside the gene matches: 5. The CDR3 reads CASRQTSGPSYNEQFF. The CDR3 region has the DNA TGCGCCAGCAGACAGACTAGCGGGCCCTCCTACAATGAGCAGTTCTTC.

The sample holds a few counts of this clone. This chain connects TRBV19 to TRBJ2-3; D might be TRBD1 (6 bases). From germline, CDR1 is LNHDA and CDR2 SQIVND (reference sequence). This CDR3 comprises 14 residues. The ends were cut back, 3 bases at V and 0 bases at J, with 7 bases in the middle. CDR3 in amino acids: CASSIRGSTDTQYF. The CDR3, as DNA: TGTGCCAGTAGTATTAGGGGGAGCACAGATACGCAGTATTTT.

This clone was seen only once. The chain uses TRBV6-1 and TRBJ1-5; D gene uncertain. Germline assignment: CDR1 MNHNS and CDR2 SASEGT. This CDR3 region has 13 residues. Trimming removed 3 bases at V and 5 bases at J, with 8 bases between. CDR3 DNA: TGTGCCAGCAGTGACCAGGTTTATCAGCCCCAGCATTTT. Translating gives CASSDQVYQPQHF.

This clone was counted only a few times. The chain is built from TRBV6-6 and TRBJ2-7; TRBD1 matches at 8 bases. This CDR3 contains 14 residues. Germline V gene lookup returns CDR1 MNHNY and CDR2 SVGAGI (reference sequence). The J segment lost 4 bases and the V segment lost 2 bases, leaving 4 bases of the junction unmatched. For the CDR3, the DNA is TGTGCCAGCAGTTACGGCAGGGGGCAGTACGAGCAGTACTTC. It is translated as CASSYGRGQYEQYF.

This clone occurred a few times. The chain uses TRBV9 and TRBJ2-1, with 8 bases aligning to TRBD2. CDR1 and CDR2 from the germline V gene are SGDLS and YYNGEE. V dropped 0 bases and J dropped 4; count of bases not matched to a gene: 3. The CDR3 is 15 amino acids. CDR3 bases: TGTGCCAGCAGCGTAGATAGCGGGGTATACAATGAGCAGTTCTTC. This encodes CASSVDSGVYNEQFF.

The chain recombines TRBV19 with TRBJ2-7, with TRBD1 identical over 10 bases. The CDR3 contains 14 residues. Trimming removed 7 bases from V and 2 bases from J; junction bases left unmatched: 5. From germline, CDR1 is LNHDA and CDR2 SQIVND (reference sequence). This CDR3 reads CASKTGQGTYEQYF. The CDR3 DNA follows: TGTGCCAGTAAGACGGGACAGGGGACCTACGAGCAGTACTTC.

The chain combines TRBV27 with TRBJ2-7, with a weak D call TRBD2 (5 bases). V was trimmed by 5 bases and J by 0 bases, leaving 8 bases between them. The germline V gene has CDR1 MNHEY and CDR2 SMNVEV (reference sequence). The length of the CDR3 is 13 residues. Written as DNA, the CDR3 is TGTGCCAGCAGTCGGACTGACTCCTACGAGCAGTACTTC. As protein: CASSRTDSYEQYF.

The chain carries TRBV27 and TRBJ2-5; D not resolved. Germline values: CDR1 MNHEY, CDR2 SMNVEV (reference sequence). This CDR3 region has 13 residues. Trimming left V 3 bases short and J 0 bases short, with 5 bases between. CDR3 in DNA: TGTGCCAGCAGTTTTGGCAACCAAGAGACCCAGTACTTC. Its translation: CASSFGNQETQYF.

This sequence joins TRBV28 and TRBJ2-7, with D maybe TRBD2 (6 bases). The CDR3 has 17 residues. CDR1 and CDR2 from the germline V gene are MDHEN and SYDVKM. The V end lost 4 bases, the J end lost 6 bases, and 25 bases lay between the germline ends. CDR3 bases: TGTGCCAGCAGTTCGCACCCGGGTTACGGGGGAGTAGTCGAGCAGTACTTC. The encoded protein is CASSSHPGYGGVVEQYF.

This clone has a handful of counts. The rearrangement joins TRBV20-1 to TRBJ2-7; TRBD1 is a possible D gene (5 bases). This CDR3 contains 11 residues. CDR1 is DFQATT and CDR2 is SNEGSKA in the germline V gene (reference sequence). V lost 6 bases and J lost 5, with 11 bases in between. This CDR3 reads CSASPRDEQYF. CDR3 in DNA: TGCAGTGCAAGCCCCAGGGACGAGCAGTACTTC.

This clone was detected many times. The rearrangement links TRBV29-1 to TRBJ2-1, with D unclear. Germline lookup yields CDR1 SQVTM and CDR2 ANQGSEA. This CDR3 region has 13 residues. Trimming left V 4 bases short and J 2 bases short, with 9 bases between. The DNA of the CDR3 is TGCAGCGTTGGTAGCACCGCCTACAATGAGCAGTTCTTC. Protein: CSVGSTAYNEQFF.

The chain links TRBV5-1 to TRBJ2-1, with 12 bases aligning to TRBD2. The trim removed 2 bases at V and 6 bases at J, leaving 6 bases unmatched. Germline-derived CDR1 and CDR2 are SGHRS and YFSETQ. The CDR3 runs 16 residues. CDR3 sequence (DNA): TGCGCCAGCAGCTTACTGACTAGCGGGAGCGGCAATGAGCAGTTCTTC. Its translation: CASSLLTSGSGNEQFF.